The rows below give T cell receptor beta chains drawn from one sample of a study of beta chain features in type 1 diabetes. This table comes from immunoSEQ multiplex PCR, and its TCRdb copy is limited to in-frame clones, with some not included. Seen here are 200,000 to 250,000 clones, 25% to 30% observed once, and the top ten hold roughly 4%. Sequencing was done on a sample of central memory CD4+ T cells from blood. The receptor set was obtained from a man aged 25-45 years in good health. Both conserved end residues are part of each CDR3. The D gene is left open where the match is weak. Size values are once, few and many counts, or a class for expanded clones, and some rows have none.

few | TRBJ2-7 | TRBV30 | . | TGTGCCTGGGCAAGAGGTGCCTTGGGGGAGCAGTACTTC | CAWARGALGEQYF
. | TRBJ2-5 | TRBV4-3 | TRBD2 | TGCGCCAGCAGCCAGAGACTAGCGGGACCGCAAGAGACCCAGTACTTC | CASSQRLAGPQETQYF
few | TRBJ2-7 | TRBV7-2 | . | TGTGCCAGCAGCCCGGGCAGCCTCTCCTACGAGCAGTACTTC | CASSPGSLSYEQYF
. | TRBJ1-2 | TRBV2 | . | TGTGCCAGTACGGGGGGCGACTATGGCTACACCTTC | CASTGGDYGYTF
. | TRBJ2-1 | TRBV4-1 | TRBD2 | TGCGCCAGCAGCCAAGGGAGCGGGAGATACAATGAGCAGTTCTTC | CASSQGSGRYNEQFF
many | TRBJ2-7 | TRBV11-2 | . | TGTGCCAGCAGTTCCCCAGGCAGCCCCAGCGGCGAGCAGTACTTC | CASSSPGSPSGEQYF
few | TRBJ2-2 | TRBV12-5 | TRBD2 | TGTGCTAGTGCCCTCCTTAGCGGGACGGACACCGGGGAGCTGTTTTTT | CASALLSGTDTGELFF
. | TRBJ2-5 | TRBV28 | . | TGTGCCAGCAGTCCCCGACTAGTTCGGGAGACCCAGTACTTC | CASSPRLVRETQYF
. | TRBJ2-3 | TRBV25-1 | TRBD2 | TGTGCCAGCAGTGAATTGCGGGAGCGAACAGATACGCAGTATTTT | CASSELRERTDTQYF
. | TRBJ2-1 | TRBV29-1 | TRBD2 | TGCAGCATTCCGGGACTAGCCCCCAGGTGTGAGCAGTTCTTC | CSIPGLAPRCEQFF
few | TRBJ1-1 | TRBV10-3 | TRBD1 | TGTGCCATCAGCGCTGGGACAGGGGGTCTGAACACTGAAGCTTTCTTT | CAISAGTGGLNTEAFF
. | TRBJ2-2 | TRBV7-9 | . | TGTGCCAGCAGCTTAGCCCCGATCGAAAAGCTGTTTTTT | CASSLAPIEKLFF
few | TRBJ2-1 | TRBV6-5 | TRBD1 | TGTGCCAGCAGTTCGGGTGGGACAGGGGGCAATGAGCAGTTCTTC | CASSSGGTGGNEQFF